What follows are 23 T cell receptor beta chains derived from one specimen sequenced in a study of blood T cell repertoires in COVID-19. TCRdb's table, derived via immunoSEQ multiplex PCR, lists solely in-frame clones and lacks some. The table has about 150,000 clones, about nine tenths seen once. The sample comprised PBMCs or T cells enriched from blood (not recorded which). The receptor set was obtained from a woman aged 35 to 49 who had been exposed to COVID-19.

This chain links TRBV19 with TRBJ2-7; 10 bases map to TRBD1. V was pared by 7 bases and J by 5 bases, with 5 bases of the junction left unmatched. The germline gives CDR1 LNHDA, CDR2 SQIVND (reference sequence). The CDR3 covers 13 residues. The CDR3 bases are TGTGCCAGTACTCCCGGGACAGGGGACGAGCAGTACTTC. Residues: CASTPGTGDEQYF.

This clone came up once. At the DNA level, this CDR3 is encoded by other sequences in the same sample as well. The genes are TRBV5-1 and TRBJ2-3, with 9 bases identical to TRBD2. The CDR3 runs to 14 residues. V lost 4 bases and J lost 3; bases outside the gene matches: 3. Germline CDR1 is SGHRS and CDR2 is YFSETQ. The CDR3 DNA sequence: TGCGCCAGCAGCATAAGCGGGGGGACAGATACGCAGTATTTT. The encoded protein is CASSISGGTDTQYF.

The chain carries TRBV10-3 and TRBJ1-1, with 7 bases that match TRBD1. The CDR3 length is 14 residues. Germline V CDR1 and CDR2: ENHRY, SYGVKD. The V and J ends lost 8 bases and 0 bases, in that order; junction bases with no gene match: 6. The CDR3 loop reads CAIRKTGLNTEAFF. The CDR3 DNA reads as TGTGCCATCCGGAAGACAGGGTTGAACACTGAAGCTTTCTTT.

A few counts support this clone. J is TRBJ1-1 and V is TRBV5-1; 8 bases align to TRBD1. Germline CDR1 and CDR2: SGHRS and YFSETQ. V was clipped by 0 bases and J by 6 bases; unmatched bases: 4. CDR3 length equals 14 residues. The CDR3 protein is CASSLDVRGPEAFF. The CDR3 DNA reads as TGCGCCAGCAGCTTGGACGTCAGGGGGCCTGAAGCTTTCTTT. The entire variable domain, with the rest obtained from reference TRBV5-1 and TRBJ1-1, is as follows: KAGVTQTPRYLIKTRGQQVTLSCSPISGHRSVSWYQQTPGQGLQFLFEYFSETQRNKGNFPGRFSGRQFSNSRSEMNVSTLELGDSALYLCASSLDVRGPEAFFGQGTRLTVV.

The V and J genes are TRBV7-9 and TRBJ2-2; 10 bases agree with TRBD2. Germline values: CDR1 SEHNR, CDR2 FQNEAQ (reference sequence). This CDR3 is built from 15 residues. With V trimmed by 4 bases and J by 4 bases, 3 bases remained unmatched. CDR3 in DNA: TGTGCCAGCAGCTCCCGGACTAGCGGCACCGGGGAGCTGTTTTTT. It yields the protein CASSSRTSGTGELFF.

The J gene is TRBJ1-6, the V gene TRBV27; D is unresolved. The germline gives CDR1 MNHEY, CDR2 SMNVEV (reference sequence). This CDR3 spans 17 amino acids. V shed 0 bases and J shed 2 bases, with 11 bases lying between them. CDR3 region: CASSLSLGRTYNSPLHF. CDR3 bases: TGTGCCAGCAGTTTATCACTGGGCCGGACCTATAATTCACCCCTCCACTTT.

This clone was recorded a few times. V is TRBV10-2 and J is TRBJ2-7; the match to TRBD1 covers 7 bases. V was clipped by 10 bases and J by 6 bases; unmatched bases: 9. The CDR3 spans 12 residues. Germline V gives CDR1 WSHSY, CDR2 SAAADI. The DNA for the CDR3 is TGCGCCACCGGGACAGAAAGGGCCGAGCAGTACTTC. This encodes CATGTERAEQYF.

The chain is built from TRBV7-6 and TRBJ2-7; 7 nucleotides align to TRBD2. V was clipped by 4 bases and J by 3 bases; unmatched bases: 9. In germline, CDR1 is SGHVS, CDR2 FNYEAQ. CDR3 length: 15 residues. As DNA, the CDR3 is TGTGCCAGCAGCTCCCGACCCGGACTAGGCTACGAGCAGTACTTC. Amino acid sequence: CASSSRPGLGYEQYF.

The chain links TRBV4-3 to TRBJ2-3; 9 bases fit TRBD2. This CDR3 spans 18 amino acids. The V segment lost 1 base and the J segment 1 base; nucleotides outside the gene matches: 9. CDR1 and CDR2 (germline): LGHNA, YSLEER. CDR3 in DNA: TGCGCCAGCAGCCAAGCGCCCGGCGGGAGGGCCCGCACAGATACGCAGTATTTT. Its protein product is CASSQAPGGRARTDTQYF.

A single count supports this clone. The chain uses TRBV9 and TRBJ2-7; D possibly corresponds to TRBD1 (6 bases). The CDR3 covers 13 residues. V dropped 3 bases and J dropped 6 bases, with 13 bases sitting between them. Germline loops: CDR1 SGDLS, CDR2 YYNGEE. CDR3: CASSAEQGTEQYF. The CDR3 DNA is TGTGCCAGCAGCGCGGAACAGGGTACCGAGCAGTACTTC.

V gene TRBV19 combines with J gene TRBJ1-6; 8 bases are a match to TRBD1. Per the germline V gene, CDR1 is LNHDA and CDR2 is SQIVND (reference sequence). The length of the CDR3 is 21 residues. Trimming cost V 4 bases and J 0 bases; bases outside gene matches: 17. CDR3 DNA sequence: TGTGCCAGTAGTACACGCGACAGGGGCAGTTCGTCAAGCTCCTATAATTCACCCCTCCACTTT. Its protein is CASSTRDRGSSSSSYNSPLHF.

The chain links TRBV19 to TRBJ2-3; 8 positions agree with TRBD2. The V gene end was trimmed by 10 bases and the J gene end by 2 bases; junction bases not matched to a gene: 11. The CDR3 covers 15 residues. Germline-derived CDR1 and CDR2 are LNHDA and SQIVND (reference sequence). In nucleotides, the CDR3 is TGTGCCACCCTGCCAAGCGGGGGTTCCACAGATACGCAGTATTTT. This codes for CATLPSGGSTDTQYF.

The gene calls are TRBV3-1 (or the pseudogene TRBV3-2) and TRBJ1-1; TRBD1 agrees at 11 bases. V was clipped by 5 bases and J by 6 bases; unmatched bases: 5. The CDR3 covers 14 residues. From germline, CDR1 is LGHDT and CDR2 YNNKEL (reference sequence). CDR3 loop: CASSRTGGLSEAFF. CDR3 DNA sequence: TGTGCCAGCAGCAGGACAGGGGGCCTCTCTGAAGCTTTCTTT.

This chain links TRBV6-6 with TRBJ2-1, with 11 bases lining up with TRBD2. With 6 bases clipped from V and 7 bases from J, the junction kept 8 bases outside the gene matches. The CDR3 is made up of 15 amino acids. CDR1 MNHNY and CDR2 SVGAGI come from the germline V gene (reference sequence). The CDR3 bases are TGTGCCAGCAGCCCCTGGGTAGCGGGAGGGAATGAGCAGTTCTTC. This encodes CASSPWVAGGNEQFF.

This clone was seen only a few times. The chain recombines TRBV19 with TRBJ1-5, with D maybe TRBD1 (5 bases). Trimming pared 2 bases from V and 5 bases from J, leaving 10 bases between. Germline V CDR1 and CDR2: LNHDA, SQIVND (reference sequence). The CDR3 is 14 residues long. The CDR3 reads CASSINRGDQPQHF. In DNA, the CDR3 is TGTGCCAGTAGTATAAACCGGGGGGATCAGCCCCAGCATTTT.

As regards this clone: In the same sample, other DNA sequences code for this CDR3. The chain links TRBV5-1 to TRBJ1-2; possible D gene TRBD1, 6 bases. Trimming shortened V by 3 bases and J by 2 bases, and 14 bases separated the two germline ends. CDR1 is SGHRS and CDR2 is YFSETQ in the germline V gene. The CDR3 is made up of 15 amino acids. CDR3 sequence reads: CASSWTGDNNYGYTF. The CDR3, as DNA: TGCGCCAGCAGCTGGACCGGGGACAACAACTATGGCTACACCTTC.

The chain uses TRBV27 and TRBJ1-2; D not certain. CDR3 length: 13 residues. Germline assignment: CDR1 MNHEY and CDR2 SMNVEV (reference sequence). Trimming stripped 5 bases from V and 5 bases from J, with 12 bases between. The CDR3 reads CASSLSGRYGYTF. The CDR3 nucleotides read TGTGCCAGCAGTCTTAGTGGTCGGTATGGCTACACCTTC.

The CDR3 loop is CASSLFRGSTEAFF. The CDR3 nucleotides read TGTGCCAGCAGTTTATTTAGGGGGAGCACTGAAGCTTTCTTT. The J gene is TRBJ1-1, the V gene TRBV27; D perhaps matches TRBD1 (6 bases). CDR3 length: 14 residues. Per the germline V gene, CDR1 is MNHEY and CDR2 is SMNVEV (reference sequence). V was shortened by 1 base and J by 4 bases, with 10 bases between the two germline ends.

This clone was seen only a few times. The rearrangement links TRBV18 to TRBJ2-7; TRBD1 matches 7 bases. This CDR3 has 14 residues. CDR1 KGHSH and CDR2 LQKENI come from the germline V gene. V lost 3 bases and J lost 3; bases outside the gene matches: 5. The CDR3 is CASSPRQGGYEQYF. CDR3 in DNA: TGTGCCAGCTCACCTAGACAGGGTGGCTACGAGCAGTACTTC. The complete variable domain, with remaining parts taken from reference TRBV18 and TRBJ2-7, reads NAGVMQNPRHLVRRRGQEARLRCSPMKGHSHVYWYRQLPEEGLKFMVYLQKENIIDESGMPKERFSAEFPKEGPSILRIQQVVRGDSAAYFCASSPRQGGYEQYFGPGTRLTVT.

V usage is TRBV5-4 and J usage is TRBJ1-1; D not resolved. Germline loops: CDR1 SGHNT, CDR2 YYREEE (reference sequence). The CDR3 runs 14 residues. V lost 1 base and J lost 1, with 8 bases in between. CDR3: CASSLSSRNTEAFF. The CDR3 DNA follows: TGTGCCAGCAGCTTGTCTTCCCGGAACACTGAAGCTTTCTTT.

The genes are TRBV5-1 and TRBJ2-3; 7 positions match TRBD1. The germline CDR1 and CDR2 sequences are SGHRS and YFSETQ. Trimming at V came to 4 bases and at J to 2 bases, leaving 4 bases not matched to a gene. The CDR3 is made up of 14 amino acids. In nucleotides, the CDR3 is TGCGCCAGCAGCAAAGGACAGGCCACAGATACGCAGTATTTT. This translates into CASSKGQATDTQYF.

The gene calls are TRBV6-1 and TRBJ1-5; D gene uncertain. The length of the CDR3 is 11 residues. V was trimmed by 2 bases and J by 15 bases, leaving 11 bases between them. The germline V gene encodes CDR1 MNHNS and CDR2 SASEGT. CDR3 protein: CASSEQLGMHF. The CDR3 nucleotides read TGTGCCAGCAGTGAACAACTAGGGATGCATTTT.

CDR3 in DNA: TGCGCCAGCAGTCCAGACAGGGGATACACTGAAGCTTTCTTT. It specifies CASSPDRGYTEAFF. The rearrangement uses TRBV10-1 and TRBJ1-1, with 8 bases lining up with TRBD1. Germline CDR1 and CDR2: WNHNN and SYGVQD (reference sequence). CDR3 length equals 14 residues. V trimming: 5 bases; J trimming: 3 bases; junction bases outside the gene matches: 5.